The present T cell receptor beta chain was sequenced within a study of cytomegalovirus exposure and HLA in healthy donors. Regarding this clone: Its target is unknown.

PCR was performed using 60 Vbeta and 13 Jbeta primers. Clones were read by immunoSEQ multiplex PCR, and TCRdb kept only the in-frame ones, dropping some. The sample lists 180,000 or so clones, approximately 80% occurring once. Regarding the study as a whole: Reportedly, fewer N-insertions than the approximately 700-donor mean appeared in an Asian-associated ancestry cluster in a later analysis.

The CDR3 contains 15 residues. CDR1 is SNHLY, CDR2 FYNNEI, per germline. Trimming pared 2 bases from V and 0 bases from J, leaving 10 bases between. The clonotype originates from a young woman in good health and CMV-seropositive. The sample was PBMCs. V and J are TRBV2 and TRBJ1-2; D is uncertain. CDR3: CASSEWGASNYGYTF. Here the CDR3 DNA reads TGTGCCAGCAGTGAATGGGGAGCCTCTAACTATGGCTACACCTTC.